These 19 T cell receptor beta chains share one sample of origin, sequenced in a study of blood T cell repertoires in COVID-19. TCRdb's table, derived via immunoSEQ multiplex PCR, lists solely in-frame clones and lacks some. The sample carries roughly 230,000 clones, 75% to 90% recorded once. Sequenced material: peripheral blood. The receptors were gathered from a man aged 40-49 years with acute or convalescent COVID-19.

This chain connects TRBV7-2 to TRBJ1-6; tentatively, D is TRBD1 (5 bases). The CDR3 totals 15 residues. Germline CDR1 and CDR2: SGHTA and FQGNSA. Trimming removed 1 base from V and 7 bases from J, with 11 bases in between. CDR3 bases: TGTGCCAGCAGCTTAGAGAGACAGAAAAATTCACCCCTCCACTTT. This codes for CASSLERQKNSPLHF.

This clone was seen once. The chain has TRBV2 and TRBJ2-2; D gene ambiguous. The CDR3 spans 16 residues. Germline V gives CDR1 SNHLY, CDR2 FYNNEI. Deletions cut 6 bases from V and 0 bases from J, with 14 bases between. The CDR3 sequence is CASRQTITTNTGELFF. In nucleotides, the CDR3 is TGTGCCAGCAGACAGACGATCACAACGAACACCGGGGAGCTGTTTTTT.

The rearrangement links TRBV7-2 to TRBJ1-5; D gene uncertain. Trimming left V 0 bases short and J 7 bases short, with 10 bases between. Per the germline V gene, CDR1 is SGHTA and CDR2 is FQGNSA. This CDR3 is 14 amino acids long. CDR3 region: CASSLAFGEQPQHF. The CDR3 DNA sequence: TGTGCCAGCAGCTTAGCGTTCGGGGAGCAGCCCCAGCATTTT.

The rearrangement links TRBV6-2 or TRBV6-3 to TRBJ2-7; TRBD2 might be the D (5 bases). The V and J ends lost 2 bases and 1 base respectively, with 12 bases between them. Germline V gene data show CDR1 as MNHEY and CDR2 as SVGEGT. CDR3 length equals 15 residues. The CDR3 spells CASSYPPAESYEQYF. The DNA of the CDR3 is TGTGCCAGCAGTTACCCCCCAGCGGAGTCCTACGAGCAGTACTTC.

The J gene is TRBJ1-1, the V gene TRBV11-2; a weak D match, TRBD1 (6 bases). Germline V gene sequence: CDR1 SGHAT, CDR2 FQNNGV. V lost 10 bases, J lost 4 bases, and 16 bases lay in between. The CDR3 sequence is 13 residues long. Written as DNA, the CDR3 is TGTGCCACCGAATCAGGGGTTCGCACTGAAGCTTTCTTT. As protein: CATESGVRTEAFF. The full variable domain, rest sourced from reference TRBV11-2 and TRBJ1-1, is EAGVAQSPRYKIIEKRQSVAFWCNPISGHATLYWYQQILGQGPKLLIQFQNNGVVDDSQLPKDRFSAERLKGVDSTLKIQPAKLEDSAVYLCATESGVRTEAFFGQGTRLTVV.

CDR3 DNA: TGTGCCATTGGGGACAGGGTGAGTGGCTACACCTTC. It codes for CAIGDRVSGYTF. The chain combines TRBV10-3 with TRBJ1-2, with 9 bases lining up with TRBD1. Germline V gene data show CDR1 as ENHRY and CDR2 as SYGVKD. The CDR3 has 12 residues. J gave up 7 bases and V 9 bases, and 6 bases lay outside the gene matches.

This clone was seen only a few times. The chain uses TRBV11-2 and TRBJ2-3; D uncertain. Germline lookup yields CDR1 SGHAT and CDR2 FQNNGV. The V end was cut by 5 bases, the J end by 0 bases, with 9 bases between. There are 14 residues in the CDR3. CDR3 sequence: CASSPQLSTDTQYF. The CDR3 region has the DNA TGTGCCAGCAGCCCACAGCTTAGCACAGATACGCAGTATTTT.

V gene TRBV10-3 combines with J gene TRBJ1-1, with a tentative D call TRBD1 (6 bases). V dropped 10 bases and J dropped 1 base, with 10 bases sitting between them. This CDR3 spans 12 amino acids. Looked up from germline, CDR1 is ENHRY and CDR2 is SYGVKD. The CDR3 spells CATGQQNTEAFF. The CDR3 DNA follows: TGTGCCACGGGACAACAGAACACTGAAGCTTTCTTT.

This clone showed up just a few times. The rearrangement links TRBV5-4 to TRBJ2-7; TRBD2 matches at 7 bases. CDR1 is SGHNT, CDR2 YYREEE, per germline (reference sequence). Trimming removed 1 base from V and 0 bases from J; junction bases left unmatched: 10. This CDR3 has 17 amino acids. CDR3 loop: CASSLSVSSGFSYEQYF. The CDR3 nucleotides read TGTGCCAGCAGCTTGTCGGTTAGTAGCGGGTTCTCCTACGAGCAGTACTTC.

The chain is built from TRBV4-1 and TRBJ1-1; D ambiguous. Looked up from germline, CDR1 is MGHRA and CDR2 is YSYEKL. Deletions cut 0 bases from V and 7 bases from J, with 6 bases between. The CDR3 consists of 12 residues. The CDR3 protein is CASSQDSIEAFF. CDR3 bases: TGCGCCAGCAGCCAAGATTCAATTGAAGCTTTCTTT.

This clone was observed a few times. The chain is built from TRBV5-6 and TRBJ1-2, with D perhaps matching TRBD1 (5 bases). The CDR3 is 14 residues long. V lost 0 bases and J lost 5, with 11 bases in between. CDR1 and CDR2 (germline): SGHDT, YYEEEE. CDR3 protein: CASSLGGRAYGYTF. CDR3 DNA: TGTGCCAGCAGCTTGGGCGGCAGGGCTTATGGCTACACCTTC.

About this clone: A junction end diverges from the germline sequence, so it may reflect a read error. This chain uses TRBV12-3 or TRBV12-4 with TRBJ2-7, with 12 positions matching TRBD2. The CDR3 consists of 13 residues. The CDR3 region has the DNA TGTGCCAGCAGTTCGCCCGGGACTAGCGGGCTGAACTTC. Its translation is CASSSPGTSGLNF.

This sequence joins TRBV6-5 and TRBJ1-6; D ambiguous. Trimming removed 8 bases from V and 6 bases from J, with 8 bases in between. Germline CDR1 reads MNHEY; CDR2 reads SVGAGI. The CDR3 spans 12 residues. The CDR3 coding sequence is TGTGCCAGCCATCGGGGTAATTCACCCCTCCACTTT. Encoded protein: CASHRGNSPLHF.

CDR3 DNA: TGCAGCGTTGAAGACCCGGCTAGCGGTACTTCCTACAATGAGCAGTTCTTC. Its protein is CSVEDPASGTSYNEQFF. V usage is TRBV29-1 and J usage is TRBJ2-1; 7 bases fit TRBD2. The CDR3 consists of 17 residues. Per the germline V gene, CDR1 is SQVTM and CDR2 is ANQGSEA. V lost 0 bases, J lost 1 base, and 9 bases stayed unmatched.

In regard to this clone: Other nucleotide sequences from this sample produce the same CDR3. CDR3 amino acids: CASSSDRGNYGYTF. Here the CDR3 DNA reads TGTGCCAGCAGCTCCGACAGGGGAAACTATGGCTACACCTTC. This chain joins TRBV7-8 and TRBJ1-2; 8 nucleotides align to TRBD1. The CDR3 runs to 14 residues. Trimming took 4 bases from V and 2 from J; bases not matched to a gene: 3. The V gene's germline CDR1 is SGHVS and CDR2 FQNEAQ.

This chain uses TRBV7-3 with TRBJ2-1; the match to TRBD2 covers 10 bases. CDR1 and CDR2 from the germline V gene are SGHTA and FQGTGA. The CDR3 contains 15 residues. Unmatched junction bases numbered 9, after V lost 5 bases and J lost 8 bases. The CDR3 DNA reads as TGTGCCAGCAGCCCCCCAGCGGGAGGGCCCTATGAGCAGTTCTTC. It encodes CASSPPAGGPYEQFF.

V and J are TRBV5-6 and TRBJ1-2; D is unclear. V was cut by 4 bases and J by 4 bases, with 17 bases left in between. This CDR3 spans 15 amino acids. Germline V gene sequence: CDR1 SGHDT, CDR2 YYEEEE. CDR3 residues: CASSPPGSPPYGYTF. CDR3 nucleotides: TGTGCCAGCAGCCCCCCGGGATCGCCACCCTATGGCTACACCTTC.

This sequence joins TRBV7-8 and TRBJ2-4; TRBD1 matches 10 bases. V dropped 6 bases and J dropped 0; count of bases not matched to a gene: 17. Germline values: CDR1 SGHVS, CDR2 FQNEAQ. The CDR3 is 20 residues long. The CDR3 spells CASSPRPDRGRSLAKNIQYF. CDR3 DNA sequence: TGTGCCAGCAGTCCTAGACCAGACAGGGGGCGATCTCTAGCCAAAAACATTCAGTACTTC.

The chain links TRBV12-3 or TRBV12-4 to TRBJ1-1, with unresolved D. The CDR3 runs to 13 residues. Trimming took 4 bases from V and 1 from J, leaving 7 bases between them. CDR3 coding DNA: TGTGCCAGCAGTTGGCAGGAGAACACTGAAGCTTTCTTT. Translation gives CASSWQENTEAFF.